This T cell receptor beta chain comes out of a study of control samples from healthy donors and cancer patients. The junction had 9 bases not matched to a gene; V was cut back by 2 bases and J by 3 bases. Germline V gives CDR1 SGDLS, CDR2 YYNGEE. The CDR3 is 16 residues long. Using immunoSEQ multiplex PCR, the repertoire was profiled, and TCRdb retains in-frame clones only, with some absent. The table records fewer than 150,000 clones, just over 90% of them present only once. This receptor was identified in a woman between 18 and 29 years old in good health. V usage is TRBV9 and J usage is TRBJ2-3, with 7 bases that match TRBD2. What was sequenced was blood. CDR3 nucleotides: TGTGCCAGCAGCGTGACTAGCTACAGCAATACAGATACGCAGTATTTT. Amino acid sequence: CASSVTSYSNTDTQYF.